Presented here are 20 T cell receptor beta chains from one specimen sequenced in a study of cytomegalovirus exposure and HLA in healthy donors. Researchers ran the PCR with 60 Vbeta and 13 Jbeta primers. The table came from immunoSEQ multiplex PCR; TCRdb's copy has only in-frame clones and leaves some out. The data hold 110,000 or so clones, with under 70% observed a single time. The source material was PBMCs. Receptor source: a young man in good health and CMV-seropositive.

The rearrangement uses TRBV10-1 and TRBJ2-5; 9 positions match TRBD2. Germline assignment: CDR1 WNHNN and CDR2 SYGVQD (reference sequence). The CDR3 covers 15 residues. Trimming cost V 0 bases and J 1 base; bases outside gene matches: 0. The CDR3: CASSESGLAQETQYF. CDR3 in DNA: TGCGCCAGCAGTGAGTCGGGACTAGCCCAAGAGACCCAGTACTTC.

The chain employs TRBV5-5 and TRBJ2-7; D gene uncertain. Per germline, CDR1 SGHKS and CDR2 YYEKEE (reference sequence). The CDR3 spans 13 residues. V shed 0 bases and J shed 6 bases, with 10 bases lying between them. The CDR3, as DNA: TGTGCCAGCAGCTTGGCCGACGGGTGCGAGCAGTACGTC. Amino acid sequence: CASSLADGCEQYV.

The V gene is TRBV4-1, the J gene TRBJ1-1, with a weak D call TRBD1 (5 bases). This CDR3 has 19 amino acids. V lost 0 bases to trimming and J lost 3 bases, with 23 bases between them. Germline values: CDR1 MGHRA, CDR2 YSYEKL. CDR3 bases: TGCGCCAGCAGCCAAGATAGAAGGTTGGGAGGGACTGCCCACACTGAAGCTTTCTTT. This translates into CASSQDRRLGGTAHTEAFF.

This clone was seen only a few times. The chain recombines TRBV5-4 with TRBJ2-7; D might be TRBD1 (6 bases). The CDR3 is 17 residues long. Deletions cut 4 bases from V and 4 bases from J, with 24 bases between. Germline V lookup: CDR1 SGHNT, CDR2 YYREEE (reference sequence). CDR3 sequence (DNA): TGTGCCAGCAGCCCCCCCCTACCGGGGACAACCCGGTACGAGCAGTACTTC. It encodes CASSPPLPGTTRYEQYF.

The V call is TRBV2, the J call TRBJ1-1, with 11 bases that match TRBD1. CDR1 SNHLY and CDR2 FYNNEI come from the germline V gene. V lost 8 bases and J lost 2; bases outside the gene matches: 4. This CDR3 is built from 14 residues. Written as DNA, the CDR3 is TGTGCCAGCGTAGGGACAGGGGGTAACACTGAAGCTTTCTTT. Its protein product is CASVGTGGNTEAFF.

The sample holds one count of this clone. The V and J genes are TRBV25-1 and TRBJ2-3, with 9 bases fitting TRBD1. The V and J ends lost 3 bases and 0 bases, in that order; junction bases with no gene match: 4. Per the germline V gene, CDR1 is MGHDK and CDR2 is SYGVNS. The CDR3 has 16 amino acids. CDR3 DNA: TGTGCCAGCAGTGAGGACAGGGGCACTAGCACAGATACGCAGTATTTT. This gives the protein CASSEDRGTSTDTQYF. Full variable domain (rest looked up from reference TRBV25-1 and TRBJ2-3): EADIYQTPRYLVIGTGKKITLECSQTMGHDKMYWYQQDPGMELHLIHYSYGVNSTEKGDLSSESTVSRIRTEHFPLTLESARPSHTSQYLCASSEDRGTSTDTQYFGPGTRLTVL.

The chain combines TRBV7-2 with TRBJ1-2; 8 nucleotides match TRBD1. Trimming took 0 bases from V and 6 from J; bases not matched to a gene: 9. CDR3 size: 16 residues. CDR1 SGHTA and CDR2 FQGNSA come from the germline V gene. The CDR3 protein is CASSLAPRGRGHGYTF. For the CDR3, the DNA is TGTGCCAGCAGCTTAGCCCCCCGCGGCAGGGGGCATGGCTACACCTTC. Full variable domain (rest looked up from reference TRBV7-2 and TRBJ1-2): GAGVSQSPSNKVTEKGKDVELRCDPISGHTALYWYRQSLGQGLEFLIYFQGNSAPDKSGLPSDRFSAERTGGSVSTLTIQRTQQEDSAVYLCASSLAPRGRGHGYTFGSGTRLTVV.

The CDR3: CASNLGGSGGQETQYF. In nucleotides, the CDR3 is TGTGCCAGCAATCTTGGTGGTAGCGGGGGACAAGAGACCCAGTACTTC. The rearrangement uses TRBV7-9 and TRBJ2-5, with 9 nucleotides matching TRBD2. Per the germline V gene, CDR1 is SEHNR and CDR2 is FQNEAQ (reference sequence). V lost 7 bases, J lost 2 bases, and 11 bases stayed unmatched. The CDR3 totals 16 residues.

This clone was seen a few times. J is TRBJ2-1 and V is TRBV7-2; 9 bases match TRBD1. V trimming: 1 base; J trimming: 9 bases; junction bases outside the gene matches: 10. The V gene's germline CDR1 is SGHTA and CDR2 FQGNSA. The CDR3 has 16 amino acids. CDR3 protein: CASSLVGDRAGSEQFF. CDR3 DNA: TGTGCCAGCAGCTTAGTTGGGGACAGGGCGGGTAGTGAGCAGTTCTTC. Filled out from reference TRBV7-2 and TRBJ2-1, the complete variable domain reads GAGVSQSPSNKVTEKGKDVELRCDPISGHTALYWYRQSLGQGLEFLIYFQGNSAPDKSGLPSDRFSAERTGGSVSTLTIQRTQQEDSAVYLCASSLVGDRAGSEQFFGPGTRLTVL.

This sequence joins TRBV28 and TRBJ2-5, with a possible D match to TRBD2 (7 bases). Per germline, CDR1 MDHEN and CDR2 SYDVKM. The V end lost 5 bases, the J end lost 1 base, and 11 bases lay between the germline ends. The CDR3 covers 14 residues. The CDR3 here is CASSPRGAQETQYF. The CDR3 DNA reads as TGTGCCAGCAGTCCCCGGGGGGCCCAAGAGACCCAGTACTTC.

This rearrangement joins TRBV4-1 to TRBJ2-7; D unresolved. V lost 0 bases and J lost 7, with 16 bases in between. Germline V CDR1 and CDR2: MGHRA, YSYEKL. This CDR3 comprises 15 residues. The chain's CDR3 is CASSQEGSSSREQYF. The CDR3 region has the DNA TGCGCCAGCAGCCAAGAAGGATCATCCTCGCGGGAGCAGTACTTC.

CDR3 sequence (DNA): TGTGCCAGCAGTGGACAGGGGGCGTACAATGAGCAGTTCTTC. Encoded protein: CASSGQGAYNEQFF. The V call is TRBV2, the J call TRBJ2-1; 10 nucleotides agree with TRBD1. This CDR3 region has 14 residues. V was clipped by 4 bases and J by 4 bases; unmatched bases: 1. Germline values: CDR1 SNHLY, CDR2 FYNNEI. Based on the CDR3 plus reference TRBV2 and TRBJ2-1, the full variable domain is EPEVTQTPSHQVTQMGQEVILRCVPISNHLYFYWYRQILGQKVEFLVSFYNNEISEKSEIFDDQFSVERPDGSNFTLKIRSTKLEDSAMYFCASSGQGAYNEQFFGPGTRLTVL.

In this sample, this clone turned up a few times. The chain combines TRBV6-5 with TRBJ1-5; 7 positions match TRBD1. The junction had 6 bases not matched to a gene; V was cut back by 8 bases and J by 5 bases. The germline V gene encodes CDR1 MNHEY and CDR2 SVGAGI. This CDR3 is 13 amino acids long. The CDR3 loop is CASGSRGDQPQHF. CDR3 in DNA: TGTGCCAGCGGTTCCAGGGGGGATCAGCCCCAGCATTTT.

This rearrangement joins TRBV28 to TRBJ1-5; D possibly corresponds to TRBD1 (6 bases). CDR3 length: 15 residues. Germline V CDR1 and CDR2: MDHEN, SYDVKM. V shed 7 bases and J shed 2 bases, with 15 bases lying between them. Here the CDR3 DNA reads TGTGCCAGCACCAAGGGGGACACCCGCAATCAGCCCCAGCATTTT. Protein sequence: CASTKGDTRNQPQHF.

In regard to this clone: At one of its ends the junction is not consistent with the germline gene, which may arise from a read error. The chain has TRBV6-5 and TRBJ2-3, with 7 bases identical to TRBD1. Germline CDR1 reads MNHEY; CDR2 reads SVGAGI. This CDR3 is built from 16 residues. The CDR3 here is CASRYLGQARLDTQYF. In nucleotides, the CDR3 is TGTGCCAGCAGATACTTAGGACAGGCTCGGTTGGATACGCAGTATTTT.

The genes are TRBV19 and TRBJ1-5, with D unresolved. V was cut by 3 bases and J by 2 bases, with 5 bases left in between. The CDR3 totals 13 residues. The V gene's germline CDR1 is LNHDA and CDR2 SQIVND (reference sequence). In nucleotides, the CDR3 is TGTGCCAGTAGTATCTCTCGCAATCAGCCCCAGCATTTT. It translates to CASSISRNQPQHF.

The chain uses TRBV11-3 and TRBJ2-1, with TRBD1 matching over 10 bases. CDR3 size: 16 residues. The V gene end was trimmed by 5 bases and the J gene end by 2 bases; junction bases not matched to a gene: 6. Germline CDR1 SGHNT, CDR2 YENEEA. The CDR3 region has the DNA TGTGCCAGCAGCGTAACCGGGACAGGGGCCTACAATGAGCAGTTCTTC. It encodes CASSVTGTGAYNEQFF.

The rearrangement links TRBV2 to TRBJ2-5; TRBD2 aligns across 7 bases. The CDR3 is made up of 15 amino acids. Per the germline V gene, CDR1 is SNHLY and CDR2 is FYNNEI. Trimming removed 0 bases from V and 5 bases from J; junction bases left unmatched: 6. The CDR3 here is CASSEALGGVETQYF. CDR3 in DNA: TGTGCCAGCAGTGAAGCGCTGGGGGGGGTGGAGACCCAGTACTTC.

The chain has TRBV4-1 and TRBJ2-3; 12 bases line up with TRBD2. The CDR3 totals 16 residues. With 4 bases clipped from V and 2 bases from J, the junction kept 4 bases outside the gene matches. Germline assignment: CDR1 MGHRA and CDR2 YSYEKL. This CDR3 is CASSLRLAGATDTQYF. CDR3 nucleotide sequence: TGCGCCAGCAGCCTTAGACTAGCGGGGGCCACAGATACGCAGTATTTT.

The J gene is TRBJ1-1, the V gene TRBV12-5, with D perhaps TRBD1 (6 bases). CDR1 is LGHNT and CDR2 is FRNRAP in the germline V gene. CDR3 length: 15 residues. Trimming cost V 0 bases and J 5 bases, with 13 bases left between them. CDR3 amino acids: CASGLVQGGRTEAFF. In DNA, the CDR3 is TGTGCTAGTGGTTTGGTACAAGGGGGAAGGACTGAAGCTTTCTTT.